The 13 T cell receptor beta chains below come from one sample, sequenced in a study of shared clonotypes between healthy human individuals. Data came from immunoSEQ multiplex PCR; TCRdb stores just in-frame clones and leaves some out. The table shows approximately 700,000 clones, with around four fifths occurring only once. Sequenced sample: memory CD4+ T cells sorted from blood. Specified subset: CD45RA-negative fraction. These TCRs come from a woman aged 25 to 45 in good health.

The chain has TRBV28 and TRBJ2-7; 8 bases are a match to TRBD2. This CDR3 has 18 amino acids. Looked up from germline, CDR1 is MDHEN and CDR2 is SYDVKM. J was trimmed by 1 base and V by 4 bases; bases with no gene match: 15. This CDR3 reads CASSYRMELAGRSYEQYF. The CDR3 coding sequence is TGTGCCAGCAGTTATAGGATGGAGCTAGCGGGCAGATCCTACGAGCAGTACTTC. Full variable domain (remainder filled in from reference TRBV28 and TRBJ2-7): DVKVTQSSRYLVKRTGEKVFLECVQDMDHENMFWYRQDPGLGLRLIYFSYDVKMKEKGDIPEGYSVSREKKERFSLILESASTNQTSMYLCASSYRMELAGRSYEQYFGPGTRLTVT.

CDR3 sequence: CASSSGQVAAGANVLTF. For the CDR3, the DNA is TGTGCCAGCTCCTCGGGACAGGTTGCCGCTGGGGCCAACGTCCTGACTTTC. The chain uses TRBV18 and TRBJ2-6, with 8 bases lining up with TRBD1. J lost 2 bases, V lost 6 bases, and 9 bases had no gene match. CDR1 KGHSH and CDR2 LQKENI come from the germline V gene. The CDR3 is made up of 17 amino acids.

The chain couples TRBV7-9 to TRBJ1-2, with 7 positions matching TRBD1. V shed 1 base and J 7 bases; nucleotides not matched to a gene: 0. Germline CDR1 SEHNR, CDR2 FQNEAQ (reference sequence). There are 12 residues in the CDR3. The CDR3 region has the DNA TGTGCCAGCAGCTTAGGGGACAGTGGCTACACCTTC. Translated: CASSLGDSGYTF.

The chain's CDR3 is CASSLAGVSEQYF. CDR3 bases: TGTGCCAGCTCACTAGCGGGGGTGTCCGAGCAGTACTTC. V is TRBV18 and J is TRBJ2-7; 9 bases map to TRBD2. CDR1 and CDR2 (germline): KGHSH, LQKENI. Trimming at V came to 4 bases and at J to 6 bases, leaving 4 bases not matched to a gene. The CDR3 is made up of 13 amino acids.

The rearrangement uses TRBV5-1 and TRBJ1-1; D gene ambiguous. The germline V gene has CDR1 SGHRS and CDR2 YFSETQ. Between the trimmed V and J ends, which lost 4 bases and 1 base, there was a span of 5 bases. The CDR3 length is 12 residues. The CDR3 is CASSVPNTEAFF. The CDR3 DNA reads TGCGCCAGCAGCGTCCCGAACACTGAAGCTTTCTTT.

With regard to this clone: This CDR3 is missing its conserved last phenylalanine or tryptophan, likely due to a read error. The limits of the CDR3 on the DNA are not certain, so only TCRdb's listed CDR3 is given. The chain couples TRBV2 to TRBJ2-4; the DNA was not used to check the table's D call, TRBD2. The CDR3 is 12 amino acids long, termini counted. CDR1 SNHLY and CDR2 FYNNEI come from the germline V gene. CDR3: CASRGTSGRSYL.

This chain uses TRBV2 with TRBJ2-6; D is ambiguous. The germline V gene has CDR1 SNHLY and CDR2 FYNNEI. The CDR3 sequence is 13 residues long. Trimming cost V 4 bases and J 4 bases, with 5 bases left between them. The CDR3 region has the DNA TGTGCCAGCAGTGTCGCCGGGGCCAACGTCCTGACTTTC. Encoded protein: CASSVAGANVLTF.

Turning to this clone: Different DNA sequences within this sample yield the same CDR3. The chain combines TRBV2 with TRBJ1-1; D remains ambiguous. This CDR3 comprises 11 residues. Germline CDR1 SNHLY, CDR2 FYNNEI. Between the trimmed V and J ends, which lost 8 bases and 5 bases, there was a span of 9 bases. The CDR3 DNA follows: TGTGCCAGCGGACGCGGGACTGAAGCTTTCTTT. Protein product: CASGRGTEAFF.

The rearrangement links TRBV6-1 to TRBJ2-2, with D possibly matching TRBD1 (6 bases). The CDR3 extends over 15 amino acids. With 4 bases removed from V and 4 bases from J, the gap between germline ends came to 13 bases. Per the germline V gene, CDR1 is MNHNS and CDR2 is SASEGT. CDR3: CASSVWGLSTGELFF. The CDR3, as DNA: TGTGCCAGCAGTGTCTGGGGGCTTAGCACCGGGGAGCTGTTTTTT.

This chain links TRBV19 with TRBJ2-3; 7 nucleotides agree with TRBD2. The CDR3 is 15 amino acids. Germline V gene data show CDR1 as LNHDA and CDR2 as SQIVND (reference sequence). V lost 6 bases to trimming and J lost 6 bases; unmatched junction nucleotides: 12. The CDR3 sequence is CASSPTAGRTDTQYF. The CDR3 coding sequence is TGTGCCAGTAGCCCCACAGCGGGAAGGACTGATACGCAGTATTTT.

The chain carries TRBV27 and TRBJ2-7; D could derive from TRBD1 or TRBD2 (5 bases each). The CDR3 consists of 16 residues. Germline V gene sequence: CDR1 MNHEY, CDR2 SMNVEV (reference sequence). Trimming cost V 5 bases and J 7 bases, with 24 bases left between them. CDR3 coding DNA: TGTGCCAGCAGTCTTACTGGCGTCGGGACCGTAAGGGAGCAGTACTTC. This translates into CASSLTGVGTVREQYF.

V usage is TRBV5-1 and J usage is TRBJ2-7; 7 bases match TRBD1. This CDR3 has 16 amino acids. The germline CDR1 and CDR2 sequences are SGHRS and YFSETQ. The V segment lost 5 bases and the J segment 5 bases; nucleotides outside the gene matches: 16. The CDR3 DNA reads as TGCGCCAGCAGGAGCGTTAAGGGGGCAGTTAACCACGAGCAGTACTTC. This translates into CASRSVKGAVNHEQYF.

The CDR3 bases are TGTGCCAGCAGCTCCCGCCCCGGGACAGGGCTCGGGGAGCTGTTTTTT. Encoded protein: CASSSRPGTGLGELFF. V is TRBV7-2 and J is TRBJ2-2, with 9 bases that match TRBD1. In germline, CDR1 is SGHTA, CDR2 FQGNSA. Unmatched junction bases numbered 10, after V lost 4 bases and J lost 7 bases. This CDR3 is built from 16 residues.